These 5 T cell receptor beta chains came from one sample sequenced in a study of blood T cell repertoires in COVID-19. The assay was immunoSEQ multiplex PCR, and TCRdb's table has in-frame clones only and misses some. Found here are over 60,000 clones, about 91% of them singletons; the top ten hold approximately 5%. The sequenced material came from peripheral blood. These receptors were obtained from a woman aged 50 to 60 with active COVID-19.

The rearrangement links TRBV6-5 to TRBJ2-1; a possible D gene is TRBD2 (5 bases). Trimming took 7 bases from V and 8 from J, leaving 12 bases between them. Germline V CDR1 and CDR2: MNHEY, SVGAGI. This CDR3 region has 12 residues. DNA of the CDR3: TGTGCCAGCATCGGGAAAGGCGATGAGCAGTTCTTC. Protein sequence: CASIGKGDEQFF.

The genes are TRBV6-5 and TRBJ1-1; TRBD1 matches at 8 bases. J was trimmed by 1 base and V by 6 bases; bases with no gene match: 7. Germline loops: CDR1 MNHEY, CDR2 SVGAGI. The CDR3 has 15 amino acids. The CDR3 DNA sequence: TGTGCCAGCAGACCCGACAGGGGAAAGAACACTGAAGCTTTCTTT. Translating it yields CASRPDRGKNTEAFF.

Here the CDR3 reads CASSDRGRGEQYF. CDR3 DNA: TGTGCCAGCAGTGACAGGGGAAGGGGGGAGCAGTACTTC. The rearrangement joins TRBV12-3 or TRBV12-4 to TRBJ2-7, with 8 bases aligning to TRBD1. Trimming removed 5 bases from V and 7 bases from J; junction bases left unmatched: 7. This CDR3 region has 13 residues.

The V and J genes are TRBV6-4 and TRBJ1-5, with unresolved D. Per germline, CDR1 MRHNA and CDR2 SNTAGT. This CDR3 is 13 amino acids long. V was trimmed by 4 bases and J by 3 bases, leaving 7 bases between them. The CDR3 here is CASSAGVNQPQHF. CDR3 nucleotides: TGTGCCAGCAGTGCCGGGGTCAATCAGCCCCAGCATTTT.

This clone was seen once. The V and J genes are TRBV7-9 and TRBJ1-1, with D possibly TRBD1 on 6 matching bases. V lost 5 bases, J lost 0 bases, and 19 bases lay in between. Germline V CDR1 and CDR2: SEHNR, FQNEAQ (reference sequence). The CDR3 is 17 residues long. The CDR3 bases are TGTGCCAGCAGCATATTACAGGGCTTGGAGATGAACACTGAAGCTTTCTTT. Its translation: CASSILQGLEMNTEAFF.